The source of this TCR beta chain is a study of blood T cell repertoires in COVID-19 (dated by TCRdb to about 2020). Concerning the study at large: The collaborator samples originated in the United States, Italy and Spain and spanned the acute and convalescent phases of COVID-19. The material from the prospective study consisted of cDNA or gDNA derived from T cells, B-cell-depleted T cells, or PBMCs. The dataset comprised deeply sampled blood TCRbeta repertoires from subjects exposed to, actively infected with, or recovered from COVID-19. The repertoires were released in a freely available public database meant as a resource for research on the immune response to SARS-CoV-2. Samples came from the ongoing ImmuneRACE study (first 160 participants) plus 1,254 subjects from 6 global collaborators. Nearly every sample came with metadata listing a de-identified subject ID, COVID-19 status, age in years and sex. Where available, HLA class I and class II types were obtained from metadata supplied by the sample provider rather than from assay-based typing. Results and caveats for the whole study, not just this receptor: Clinical and demographic metadata were provided uncurated, with the amount varying by source and participant.

As to this clone: The antigen it recognizes is unknown. No quality values exist for individual bases; no much larger clone is one base distant.

Collaborating institutions collected whole blood in K2EDTA tubes following their own protocols. Collaborator samples were shipped for TCRbeta analysis as frozen whole blood, isolated PBMCs, or DNA extracted from either sample type. Spanning cysteine to phenylalanine, the CDR3 consists of 16 amino acids. The read is trimmed to its CDR3 DNA, 48 bases read in frame from base 1. Trimmed from V: 3 bases; trimmed from J: 2 bases; junction bases lacking a gene match: 4. CDR1 and CDR2, looked up from the germline V gene, are LGHNA and YSLEER. The immunoSEQ Assay, a bias-controlled multiplex PCR, was used to amplify TCRbeta CDR3 regions from genomic DNA. As for the original processing: The number of nucleated cells in each sample was estimated by amplification of reference gene primers within the assay. Sequence reads were collapsed and filtered to measure the absolute abundance of every unique TCRbeta CDR3 rearrangement. For each sample, productive Simpson clonality was calculated by taking the square root of Simpson's diversity index across productive rearrangements. TCRdb took over this immuneACCESS table, retaining in-frame rearrangements with V and J assigned. Such tables are incomplete; in checked studies, under half of the missing clones stem from an unresolved V gene, and the remainder is unexplained. The DNA gave D and trimming, while V, J and clone size come from that table. The sample table records under 100,000 clones; around 85% of these occur just once. Of the sample, around 8% falls within the top ten clones.

What was sequenced was peripheral blood. The chain couples TRBV4-3 to TRBJ2-6; TRBD1 fits 7 bases in the junction. This receptor was identified in a man aged 30 to 39 with acute or convalescent COVID-19. The CDR3 protein is CASSQRQGTGANVLTF. The DNA sequence follows: TGCGCCAGCAGCCAGAGACAGGGAACTGGGGCCAACGTCCTGACTTTC.